This TCR beta chain came from a study of blood T cells in healthy people across ages. The CDR3 sequence is 15 residues long. Germline values: CDR1 ENHRY, CDR2 SYGVKD. With 3 bases removed from V and 1 base from J, the gap between germline ends came to 11 bases. Using a J-beta primer mix together with a sample-barcoded 5' primer, a second PCR was run for about 6 to 12 cycles. From the 5' RACE reads, TCRdb called clonotypes with MiXCR, one entry per CDR3 protein. The repertoire consists of about 1.5 million distinct CDR3 sequences, with 40% to 50% occurring once and the leading ten covering 6.5% to 10%. As regards this clonotype: The antigen is undetermined.

General observations from the study: Naive T cell percentage strongly correlated with TCR beta diversity.

The chain has TRBV10-3 and TRBJ2-3; perhaps TRBD2 as D (6 bases). The sequenced material came from blood. This TCR came from a woman aged 18 to 35 in good health. The CDR3 reads CAISDGGGGTDTQYF. DNA of the CDR3: TGTGCCATCAGTGACGGGGGAGGTGGCACAGATACGCAGTATTTT.